This TCR beta chain was observed in a study of blood T cell repertoires in COVID-19. Looking at the study overall: The study drew acute and convalescent COVID-19 samples from the United States, Italy and Spain. PBMCs, B-cell-depleted T cells, or T cells provided the cDNA or gDNA that made up the material.

J lost 2 bases, V lost 4 bases, and 8 bases had no gene match. Germline loops: CDR1 MGHRA, CDR2 YSYEKL. The CDR3 length is 15 residues. As processed by the authors: The assay estimated nucleated cells by amplifying reference gene primers. The protocol was immunoSEQ multiplex PCR, while the TCRdb copy is restricted to in-frame clones and leaves out a portion. The V and J calls and the clone size are those of that table, but D and trimming were determined from the DNA. The data show 300,000 or so clones, about 93% seen once. Among Cohort 3 donors, those recovered had two negative PCRs, clearance, or symptom resolution.

This clonotype originated in a woman younger than 45 who had recovered from COVID-19. This chain joins TRBV4-1 and TRBJ2-7; 7 bases agree with TRBD2. Sequenced input: PBMCs or T cells enriched from blood (not recorded which). CDR3 loop: CASSLTSDPTYEQYF. In DNA, the CDR3 is TGCGCCAGCAGCCTTACTAGCGACCCGACCTACGAGCAGTACTTC.